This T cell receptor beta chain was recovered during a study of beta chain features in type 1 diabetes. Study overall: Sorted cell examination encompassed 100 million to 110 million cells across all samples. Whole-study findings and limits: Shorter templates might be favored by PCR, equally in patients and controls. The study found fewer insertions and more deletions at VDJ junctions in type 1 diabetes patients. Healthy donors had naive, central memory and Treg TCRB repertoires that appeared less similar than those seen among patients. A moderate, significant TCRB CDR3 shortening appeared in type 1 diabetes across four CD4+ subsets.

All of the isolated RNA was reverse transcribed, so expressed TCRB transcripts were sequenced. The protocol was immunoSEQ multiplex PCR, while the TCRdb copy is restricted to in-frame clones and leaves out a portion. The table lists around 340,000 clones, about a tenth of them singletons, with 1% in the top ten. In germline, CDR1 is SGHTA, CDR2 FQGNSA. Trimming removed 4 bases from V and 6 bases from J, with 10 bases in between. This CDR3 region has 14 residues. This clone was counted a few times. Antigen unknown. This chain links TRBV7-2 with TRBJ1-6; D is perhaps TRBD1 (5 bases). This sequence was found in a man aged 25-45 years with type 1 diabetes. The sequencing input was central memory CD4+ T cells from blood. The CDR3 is CASSSGTLNSPLHF. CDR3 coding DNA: TGTGCCAGCAGCTCCGGGACTCTTAATTCACCCCTCCACTTT.